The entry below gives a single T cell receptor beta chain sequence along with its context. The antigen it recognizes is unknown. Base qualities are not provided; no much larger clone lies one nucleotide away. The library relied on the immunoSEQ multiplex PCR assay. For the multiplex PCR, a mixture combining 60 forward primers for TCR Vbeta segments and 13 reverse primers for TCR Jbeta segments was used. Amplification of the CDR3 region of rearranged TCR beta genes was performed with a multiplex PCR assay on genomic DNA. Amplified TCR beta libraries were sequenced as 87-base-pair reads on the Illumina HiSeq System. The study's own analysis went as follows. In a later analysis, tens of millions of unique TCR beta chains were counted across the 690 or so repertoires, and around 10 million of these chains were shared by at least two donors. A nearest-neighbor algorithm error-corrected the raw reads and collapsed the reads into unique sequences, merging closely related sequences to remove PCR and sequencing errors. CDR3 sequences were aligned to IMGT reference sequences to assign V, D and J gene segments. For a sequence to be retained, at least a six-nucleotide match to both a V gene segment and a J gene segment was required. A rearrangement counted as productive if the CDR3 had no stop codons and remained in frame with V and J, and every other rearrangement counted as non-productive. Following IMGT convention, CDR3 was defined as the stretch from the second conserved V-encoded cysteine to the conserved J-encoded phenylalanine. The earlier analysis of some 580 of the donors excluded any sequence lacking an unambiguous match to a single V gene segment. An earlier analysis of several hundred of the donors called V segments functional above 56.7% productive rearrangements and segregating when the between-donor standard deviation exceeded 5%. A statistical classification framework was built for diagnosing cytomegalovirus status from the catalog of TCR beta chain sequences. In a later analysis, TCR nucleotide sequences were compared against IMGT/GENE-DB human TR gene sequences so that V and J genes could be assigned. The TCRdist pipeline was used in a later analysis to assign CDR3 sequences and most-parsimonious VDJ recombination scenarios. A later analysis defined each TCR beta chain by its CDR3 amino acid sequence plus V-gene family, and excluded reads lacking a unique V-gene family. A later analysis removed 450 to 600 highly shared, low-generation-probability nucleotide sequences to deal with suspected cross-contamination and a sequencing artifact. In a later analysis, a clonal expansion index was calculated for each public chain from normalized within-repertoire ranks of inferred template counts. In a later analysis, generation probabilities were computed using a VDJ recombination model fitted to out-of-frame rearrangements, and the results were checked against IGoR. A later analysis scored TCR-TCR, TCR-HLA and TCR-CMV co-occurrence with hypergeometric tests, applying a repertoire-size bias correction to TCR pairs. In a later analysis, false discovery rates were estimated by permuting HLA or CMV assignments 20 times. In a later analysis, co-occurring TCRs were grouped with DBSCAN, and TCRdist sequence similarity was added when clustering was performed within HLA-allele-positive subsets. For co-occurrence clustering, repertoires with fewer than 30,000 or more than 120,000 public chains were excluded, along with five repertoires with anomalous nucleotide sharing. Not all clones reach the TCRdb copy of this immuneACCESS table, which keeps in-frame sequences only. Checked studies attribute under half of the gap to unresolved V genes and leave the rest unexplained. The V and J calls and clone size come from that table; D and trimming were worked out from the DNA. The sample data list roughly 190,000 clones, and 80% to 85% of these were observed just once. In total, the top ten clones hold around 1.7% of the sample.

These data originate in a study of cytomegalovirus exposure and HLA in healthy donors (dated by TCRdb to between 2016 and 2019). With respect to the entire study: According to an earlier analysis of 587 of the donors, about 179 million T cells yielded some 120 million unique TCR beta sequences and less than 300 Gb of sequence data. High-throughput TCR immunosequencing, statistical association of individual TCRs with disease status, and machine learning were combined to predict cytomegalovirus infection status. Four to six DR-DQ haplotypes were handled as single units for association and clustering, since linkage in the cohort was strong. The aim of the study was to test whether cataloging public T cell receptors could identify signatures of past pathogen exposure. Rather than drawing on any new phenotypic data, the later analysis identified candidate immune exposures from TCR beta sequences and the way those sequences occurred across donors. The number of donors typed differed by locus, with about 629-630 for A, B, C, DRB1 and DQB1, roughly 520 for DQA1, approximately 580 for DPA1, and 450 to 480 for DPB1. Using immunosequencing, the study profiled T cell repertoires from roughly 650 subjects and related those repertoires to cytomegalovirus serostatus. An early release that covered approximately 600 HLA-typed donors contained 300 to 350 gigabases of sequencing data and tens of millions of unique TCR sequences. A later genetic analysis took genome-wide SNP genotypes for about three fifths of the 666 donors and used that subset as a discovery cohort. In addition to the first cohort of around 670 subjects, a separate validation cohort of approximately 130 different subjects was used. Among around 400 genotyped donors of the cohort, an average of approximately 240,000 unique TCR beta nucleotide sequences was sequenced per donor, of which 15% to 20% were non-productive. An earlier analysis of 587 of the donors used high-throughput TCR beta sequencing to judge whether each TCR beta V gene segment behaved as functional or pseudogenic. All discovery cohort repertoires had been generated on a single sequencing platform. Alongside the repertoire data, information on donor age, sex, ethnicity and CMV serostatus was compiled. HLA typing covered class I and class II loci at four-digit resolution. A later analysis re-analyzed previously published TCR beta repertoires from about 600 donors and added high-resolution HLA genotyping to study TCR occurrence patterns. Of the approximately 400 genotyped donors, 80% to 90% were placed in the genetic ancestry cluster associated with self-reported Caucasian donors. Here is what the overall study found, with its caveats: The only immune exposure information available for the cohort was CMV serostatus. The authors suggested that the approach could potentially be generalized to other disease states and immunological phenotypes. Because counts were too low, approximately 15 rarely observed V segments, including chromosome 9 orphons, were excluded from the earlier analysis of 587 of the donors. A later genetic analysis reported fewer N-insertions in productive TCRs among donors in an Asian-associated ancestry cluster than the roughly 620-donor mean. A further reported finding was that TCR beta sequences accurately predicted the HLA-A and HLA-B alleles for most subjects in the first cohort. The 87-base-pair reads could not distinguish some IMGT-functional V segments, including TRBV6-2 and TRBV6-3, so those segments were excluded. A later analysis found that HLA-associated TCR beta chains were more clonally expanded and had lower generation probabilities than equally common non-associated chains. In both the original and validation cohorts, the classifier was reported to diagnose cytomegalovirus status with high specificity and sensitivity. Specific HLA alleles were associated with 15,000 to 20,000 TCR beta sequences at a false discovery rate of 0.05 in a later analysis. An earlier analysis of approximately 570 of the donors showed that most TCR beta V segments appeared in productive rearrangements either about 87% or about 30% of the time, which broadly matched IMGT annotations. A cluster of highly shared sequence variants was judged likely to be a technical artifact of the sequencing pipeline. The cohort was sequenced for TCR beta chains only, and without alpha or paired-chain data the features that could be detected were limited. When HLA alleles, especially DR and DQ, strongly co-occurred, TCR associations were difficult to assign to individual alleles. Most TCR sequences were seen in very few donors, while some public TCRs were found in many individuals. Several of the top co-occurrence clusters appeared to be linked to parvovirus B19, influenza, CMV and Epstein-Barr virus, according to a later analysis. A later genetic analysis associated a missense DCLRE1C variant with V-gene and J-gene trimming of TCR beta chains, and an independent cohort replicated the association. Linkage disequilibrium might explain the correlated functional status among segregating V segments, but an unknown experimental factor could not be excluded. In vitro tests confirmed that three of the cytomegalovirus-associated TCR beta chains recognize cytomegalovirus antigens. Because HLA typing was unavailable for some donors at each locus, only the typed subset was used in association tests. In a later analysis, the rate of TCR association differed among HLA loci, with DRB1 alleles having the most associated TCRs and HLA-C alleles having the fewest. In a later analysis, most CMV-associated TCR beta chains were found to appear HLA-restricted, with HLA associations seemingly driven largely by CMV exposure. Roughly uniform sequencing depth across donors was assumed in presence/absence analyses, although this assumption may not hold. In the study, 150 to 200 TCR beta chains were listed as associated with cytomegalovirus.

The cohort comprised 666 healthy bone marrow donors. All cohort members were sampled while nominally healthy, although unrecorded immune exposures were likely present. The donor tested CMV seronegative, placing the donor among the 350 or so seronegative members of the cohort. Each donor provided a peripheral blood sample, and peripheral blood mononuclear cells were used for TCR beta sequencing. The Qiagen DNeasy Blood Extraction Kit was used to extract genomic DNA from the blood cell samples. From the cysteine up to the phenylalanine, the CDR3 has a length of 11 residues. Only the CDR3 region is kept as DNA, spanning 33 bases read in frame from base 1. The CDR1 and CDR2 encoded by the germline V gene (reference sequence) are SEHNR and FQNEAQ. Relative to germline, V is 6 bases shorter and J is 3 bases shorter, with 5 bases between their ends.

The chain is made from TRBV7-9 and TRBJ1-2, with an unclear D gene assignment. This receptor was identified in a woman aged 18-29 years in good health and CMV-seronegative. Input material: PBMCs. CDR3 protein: CASSRDYGYTF. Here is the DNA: TGTGCCAGCAGTCGGGACTATGGCTACACCTTC.